This entry lists 25 T cell receptor beta chains sequenced from one sample in a study of T cells after yellow fever vaccination (dated by TCRdb to the late 2010s). This specimen's treatment or condition label, per the study, means: live attenuated yellow fever vaccine strain. Library preparation used 5' RACE. Instrument used: Illumina NovaSeq 6000. TCRdb passed the public sequencing reads through fastp at Q25 and MiXCR, retaining productive beta sequences. Rows with one shared CDR3 protein collapse into an entry with the most common genes and DNA. The sample yields approximately 250,000 distinct CDR3 sequences; around 4.9% were counted once. Jointly, the top ten make up under 3.5% of the sample. Sequences were derived from CD4+ T cells sorted from PBMCs, sampled on the day of the yellow fever booster vaccination. Every receptor here comes from a young man who received the YFV17D yellow fever vaccine.

This clonotype occurred a few times. The rearrangement joins TRBV4-3 to TRBJ1-2; D is ambiguous. The CDR3 consists of 15 residues. Trimming shortened V by 1 base and J by 4 bases, and 13 bases separated the two germline ends. Germline values: CDR1 LGHNA, CDR2 YSLEER. In DNA, the CDR3 is TGCGCCAGCAGCCAAGGTGGCCCATTGGGCTATGGCTACACCTTC. Residues: CASSQGGPLGYGYTF.

For the CDR3, the DNA is TGTGCCAGCTCACCACCAGGCTCCAGGGACACCATATATTTT. It specifies CASSPPGSRDTIYF. This sequence joins TRBV18 and TRBJ1-3; a weak D match, TRBD1 (5 bases). Germline V gene data show CDR1 as KGHSH and CDR2 as LQKENI. The CDR3 runs to 14 residues. Trimming removed 0 bases at V and 8 bases at J, with 11 bases between.

CDR3 residues: CASSSDRDYQPQHF. The CDR3 DNA sequence: TGTGCCAGCAGCTCAGACAGAGACTATCAGCCCCAGCATTTT. The chain uses TRBV7-9 and TRBJ1-5; maybe TRBD1 (5 bases). Germline values: CDR1 SEHNR, CDR2 FQNEAQ (reference sequence). The V and J ends lost 4 bases and 5 bases respectively, with 12 bases between them. The CDR3 covers 14 residues.

Many counts were recorded for this clonotype. The rearrangement uses TRBV5-1 and TRBJ1-1; D is possibly TRBD1 (6 bases). Trimming stripped 4 bases from V and 0 bases from J, with 13 bases between. CDR1 and CDR2 from the germline V gene are SGHRS and YFSETQ. CDR3 length: 15 amino acids. CDR3 in amino acids: CASSRLQGLNTEAFF. CDR3 in DNA: TGCGCCAGCAGCCGATTACAGGGACTGAACACTGAAGCTTTCTTT.

This clonotype has at least ten counts. The J gene is TRBJ2-1, the V gene TRBV20-1; 11 bases are shared with TRBD2. V trimming: 2 bases; J trimming: 0 bases; junction bases outside the gene matches: 6. From germline, CDR1 is DFQATT and CDR2 SNEGSKA (reference sequence). The CDR3 has 17 residues. CDR3 amino acids: CSARTGLAGPSYNEQFF. DNA for the CDR3: TGCAGTGCTAGAACAGGACTAGCGGGTCCCTCCTACAATGAGCAGTTCTTC.

This clonotype was recorded many times. The chain uses TRBV5-1 and TRBJ2-5; D not certain. Trimming took off 2 bases at V and 4 bases at J, with 15 bases between the two ends. This CDR3 is built from 15 residues. The germline V gene has CDR1 SGHRS and CDR2 YFSETQ. The CDR3 spells CASSLGLEVGETQYF. The DNA for the CDR3 is TGCGCCAGCAGCTTAGGCCTAGAGGTGGGAGAGACCCAGTACTTC.

This clonotype showed up just a few times. The germline gene is not matched at one end of the junction; a read error may be the cause. This rearrangement joins TRBV7-7 to TRBJ2-3; possible D gene TRBD1, 6 bases. Germline CDR1 SSHAT, CDR2 FNYEAQ (reference sequence). The CDR3 is 14 residues long. The CDR3 nucleotides are TGTGCTAGCAGCTTAGGACAGTTCACAGATACGCAGTATTTT. Encoded protein: CASSLGQFTDTQYF. Together with reference TRBV7-7 and TRBJ2-3, the CDR3 gives the full variable domain: GAGVSQSPRYKVTKRGQDVTLRCDPISSHATLYWYQQALGQGPEFLTYFNYEAQPDKSGLPSDRFSAERPEGSISTLTIQRTEQRDSAMYRCASSLGQFTDTQYFGPGTRLTVL.

This chain links TRBV7-2 with TRBJ1-4; 10 bases line up with TRBD1. The germline V gene has CDR1 SGHTA and CDR2 FQGNSA. The CDR3 loop spans 15 amino acids. V lost 4 bases, J lost 8 bases, and 7 bases stayed unmatched. CDR3 in amino acids: CASSYQTGGMEKLFF. The DNA of the CDR3 is TGTGCCAGCAGCTACCAGACAGGGGGCATGGAAAAACTGTTTTTT.

The V call is TRBV5-4, the J call TRBJ2-1; TRBD1 aligns across 9 bases. Germline V gene data show CDR1 as SGHNT and CDR2 as YYREEE (reference sequence). The junction had 6 bases not matched to a gene; V was cut back by 4 bases and J by 4 bases. CDR3 size: 15 residues. CDR3: CASSARQGEYNEQFF. The CDR3 nucleotides read TGTGCCAGCAGCGCCAGACAGGGGGAGTACAATGAGCAGTTCTTC.

This clonotype was seen at least ten times. The V gene is TRBV29-1, the J gene TRBJ1-1, with D possibly matching TRBD1 (6 bases). From germline, CDR1 is SQVTM and CDR2 ANQGSEA. This CDR3 comprises 14 residues. Trimming took off 1 base at V and 0 bases at J, with 9 bases between the two ends. CDR3 region: CSVEVGGMNTEAFF. CDR3 in DNA: TGCAGCGTTGAAGTCGGGGGCATGAACACTGAAGCTTTCTTT. Variable domain in full (rest from reference TRBV29-1 and TRBJ1-1): SAVISQKPSRDICQRGTSLTIQCQVDSQVTMMFWYRQQPGQSLTLIATANQGSEATYESGFVIDKFPISRPNLTFSTLTVSNMSPEDSSIYLCSVEVGGMNTEAFFGQGTRLTVV.

This clonotype was found a few times. V usage is TRBV20-1 and J usage is TRBJ2-1, with D hard to call. This CDR3 is built from 16 residues. Germline V lookup: CDR1 DFQATT, CDR2 SNEGSKA (reference sequence). V was shortened by 3 bases and J by 1 base, with 16 bases between the two germline ends. The CDR3 region is CSASRVIAGSYNEQFF. The CDR3 nucleotides read TGCAGTGCTAGTAGGGTGATCGCTGGGTCCTACAATGAGCAGTTCTTC.

This clonotype was detected many times. J is TRBJ1-1 and V is TRBV4-2, with D unclear. The length of the CDR3 is 15 residues. Per germline, CDR1 LGHNA and CDR2 YNFKEQ. The V end lost 0 bases, the J end lost 3 bases, and 11 bases lay between the germline ends. CDR3 in amino acids: CASSQEGGRYTEAFF. The CDR3 nucleotides read TGTGCCAGCAGCCAAGAAGGCGGACGGTACACTGAAGCTTTCTTT.

The chain combines TRBV4-2 with TRBJ2-3, with 8 bases identical to TRBD1. CDR1 and CDR2 from the germline V gene are LGHNA and YNFKEQ. The J segment lost 1 base and the V segment lost 2 bases, leaving 17 bases of the junction unmatched. The CDR3 loop spans 20 amino acids. In nucleotides, the CDR3 is TGTGCCAGCAGCCAACTTCCGGGACAGGCATCTGGGGGGCGCACAGATACGCAGTATTTT. Its translation: CASSQLPGQASGGRTDTQYF.

The chain combines TRBV7-8 with TRBJ1-1; TRBD1 is a possible D gene (5 bases). V dropped 5 bases and J dropped 1 base, with 11 bases sitting between them. The CDR3 runs 14 residues. The germline V gene encodes CDR1 SGHVS and CDR2 FQNEAQ. The CDR3, as DNA: TGTGCCAGCAGCGAAACCCAGGGGAACACTGAAGCTTTCTTT. Amino acid sequence: CASSETQGNTEAFF.

The chain joins TRBV7-2 to TRBJ2-5, with a weak D call TRBD2 (6 bases). With 4 bases removed from V and 3 bases from J, the gap between germline ends came to 15 bases. Germline CDR1 SGHTA, CDR2 FQGNSA. This CDR3 is 15 amino acids long. DNA for the CDR3: TGTGCCAGCAGCTCTGGCACGGGGGTGAAAGAGACCCAGTACTTC. The encoded protein is CASSSGTGVKETQYF.

The V gene is TRBV11-2, the J gene TRBJ1-4, with D unclear. Germline values: CDR1 SGHAT, CDR2 FQNNGV. Trimming stripped 4 bases from V and 4 bases from J, with 13 bases between. The CDR3 extends over 15 amino acids. In nucleotides, the CDR3 is TGTGCCAGCAGCTCATGGACGGTGCATAATGAAAAACTGTTTTTT. Amino acid sequence: CASSSWTVHNEKLFF.

The chain links TRBV12-3 or TRBV12-4 to TRBJ2-7, with D possibly TRBD1 on 6 matching bases. Trimming removed 7 bases from V and 6 bases from J, with 16 bases in between. CDR3 length: 13 residues. CDR3 sequence (DNA): TGTGCCAGCACCTCACAGGGCTTTGGCGAGCAGTACTTC. Amino acids: CASTSQGFGEQYF.

Only a few counts were recorded for this clonotype. One junction end disagrees with the germline gene, perhaps due to a read error. The chain's CDR3 is CASRLGVPDTQYF. As DNA, the CDR3 is TGCGCCAGCAGGTTGGGAGTGCCAGATACGCAGTATTTT. The chain carries TRBV5-1 and TRBJ2-3; D is possibly TRBD2 (5 bases). Germline CDR1 SGHRS, CDR2 YFSETQ. The CDR3 runs to 13 residues.

This clonotype was seen ten or more times. CDR3 protein: CASSLRDRNYGYTF. CDR3 DNA sequence: TGTGCCAGCAGCTTAAGGGACAGAAACTATGGCTACACCTTC. This chain joins TRBV7-2 and TRBJ1-2; 7 positions match TRBD1. Germline trimming cut 2 bases from V and 2 bases from J; bases unmatched to any gene: 2. This CDR3 contains 14 residues. Germline V gene data show CDR1 as SGHTA and CDR2 as FQGNSA.

The J gene is TRBJ2-1, the V gene TRBV6-2 or TRBV6-3; D possibly uses TRBD1 or TRBD2 (5 bases each). The CDR3 is 15 residues long. With 7 bases removed from V and 2 bases from J, the gap between germline ends came to 15 bases. Germline loops: CDR1 MNHEY, CDR2 SVGEGT. CDR3 in amino acids: CASTDWGLPYNEQFF. The CDR3 DNA reads as TGTGCCAGCACCGACTGGGGGTTACCCTACAATGAGCAGTTCTTC.

This clonotype has only a few counts. The genes are TRBV12-3 or TRBV12-4 and TRBJ1-2; 9 bases fit TRBD1. The trim removed 6 bases at V and 4 bases at J, leaving 9 bases unmatched. The length of the CDR3 is 15 residues. Here the CDR3 DNA reads TGTGCCAGCAGAGCCGGAACAGGGGGCGGCTATGGCTACACCTTC. It specifies CASRAGTGGGYGYTF.

This clonotype was seen many times. The CDR3 loop reads CASRDPSGAYNEQFF. DNA of the CDR3: TGTGCCAGCAGGGACCCTAGCGGAGCCTACAATGAGCAGTTCTTC. The chain links TRBV6-2 or TRBV6-3 to TRBJ2-1; TRBD2 matches at 7 bases. The V gene end was trimmed by 6 bases and the J gene end by 2 bases; junction bases not matched to a gene: 7. This CDR3 has 15 amino acids. Looked up from germline, CDR1 is MNHEY and CDR2 is SVGEGT.

The V and J genes are TRBV12-3 or TRBV12-4 and TRBJ1-5, with a weak D call TRBD1 (6 bases). The CDR3 has 16 residues. V was shortened by 5 bases and J by 0 bases, with 14 bases between the two germline ends. CDR3 in amino acids: CASSIQGATSNQPQHF. The DNA for the CDR3 is TGTGCCAGCAGTATACAGGGCGCTACTAGCAATCAGCCCCAGCATTTT.

This clonotype was detected ten times or more. This chain connects TRBV11-1 to TRBJ2-2, with 12 bases lining up with TRBD2. V dropped 6 bases and J dropped 5; count of bases not matched to a gene: 4. Per germline, CDR1 SGHAT and CDR2 FQDESV (reference sequence). This CDR3 region has 15 residues. The CDR3 sequence is CASRWTSGETGELFF. The CDR3 coding sequence is TGTGCCAGCAGGTGGACTAGCGGGGAGACCGGGGAGCTGTTTTTT.

This clonotype occurred a few times. V is TRBV5-5 and J is TRBJ2-7; 8 nucleotides align to TRBD1. V lost 4 bases, J lost 6 bases, and 9 bases stayed unmatched. This CDR3 region has 14 residues. Germline CDR1 is SGHKS and CDR2 is YYEKEE (reference sequence). The CDR3 protein is CASSDATGGREQYF. The CDR3 bases are TGTGCCAGCAGCGACGCTACAGGGGGGCGCGAGCAGTACTTC.